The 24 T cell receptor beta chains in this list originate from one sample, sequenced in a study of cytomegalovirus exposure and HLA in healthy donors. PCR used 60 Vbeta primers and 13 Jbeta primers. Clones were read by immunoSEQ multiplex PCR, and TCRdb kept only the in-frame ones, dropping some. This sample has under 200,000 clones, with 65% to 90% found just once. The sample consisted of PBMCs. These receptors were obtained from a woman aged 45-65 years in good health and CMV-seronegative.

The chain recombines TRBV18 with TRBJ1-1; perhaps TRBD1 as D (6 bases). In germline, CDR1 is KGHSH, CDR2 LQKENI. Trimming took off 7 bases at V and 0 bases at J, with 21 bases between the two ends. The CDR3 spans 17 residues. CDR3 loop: CASFSDSRGGMNTEAFF. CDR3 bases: TGTGCCAGCTTTTCGGACAGCCGGGGTGGCATGAACACTGAAGCTTTCTTT. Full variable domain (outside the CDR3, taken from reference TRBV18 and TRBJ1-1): NAGVMQNPRHLVRRRGQEARLRCSPMKGHSHVYWYRQLPEEGLKFMVYLQKENIIDESGMPKERFSAEFPKEGPSILRIQQVVRGDSAAYFCASFSDSRGGMNTEAFFGQGTRLTVV.

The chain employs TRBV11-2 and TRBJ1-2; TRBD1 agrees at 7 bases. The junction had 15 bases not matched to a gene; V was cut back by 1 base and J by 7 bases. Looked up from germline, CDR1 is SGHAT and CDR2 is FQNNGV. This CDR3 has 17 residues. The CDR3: CASSLVPGRQGLSGYTF. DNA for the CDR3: TGTGCCAGCAGCTTAGTACCCGGAAGACAGGGCCTAAGTGGCTACACCTTC.

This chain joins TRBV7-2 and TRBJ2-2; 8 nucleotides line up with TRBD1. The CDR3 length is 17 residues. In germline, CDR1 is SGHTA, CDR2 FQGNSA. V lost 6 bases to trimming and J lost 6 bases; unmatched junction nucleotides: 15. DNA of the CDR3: TGTGCCAGCAGATTACAGGGGGAATTGGTAGAGGCCGGGGAGCTGTTTTTT. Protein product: CASRLQGELVEAGELFF. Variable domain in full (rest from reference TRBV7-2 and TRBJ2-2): GAGVSQSPSNKVTEKGKDVELRCDPISGHTALYWYRQSLGQGLEFLIYFQGNSAPDKSGLPSDRFSAERTGGSVSTLTIQRTQQEDSAVYLCASRLQGELVEAGELFFGEGSRLTVL.

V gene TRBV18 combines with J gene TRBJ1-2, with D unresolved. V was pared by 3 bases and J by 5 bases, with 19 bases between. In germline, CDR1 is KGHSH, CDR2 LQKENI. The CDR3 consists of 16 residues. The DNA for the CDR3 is TGTGCCAGCTCACCTTATAGGAGCTCTCCCGGGTATGGCTACACCTTC. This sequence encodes CASSPYRSSPGYGYTF.

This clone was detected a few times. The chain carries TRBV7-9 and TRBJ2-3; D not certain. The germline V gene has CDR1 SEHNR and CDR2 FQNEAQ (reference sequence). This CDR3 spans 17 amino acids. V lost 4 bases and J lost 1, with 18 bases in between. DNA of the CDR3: TGTGCCAGCAGCTCCCCCTCATCCGCCGGAGGCACAGATACGCAGTATTTT. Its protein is CASSSPSSAGGTDTQYF.

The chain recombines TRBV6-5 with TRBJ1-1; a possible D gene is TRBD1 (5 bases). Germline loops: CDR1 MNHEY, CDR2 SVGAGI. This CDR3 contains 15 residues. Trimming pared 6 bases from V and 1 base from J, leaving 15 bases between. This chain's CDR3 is CASRVQRTGNTEAFF. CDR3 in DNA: TGTGCCAGCAGGGTCCAGAGAACAGGGAACACTGAAGCTTTCTTT.

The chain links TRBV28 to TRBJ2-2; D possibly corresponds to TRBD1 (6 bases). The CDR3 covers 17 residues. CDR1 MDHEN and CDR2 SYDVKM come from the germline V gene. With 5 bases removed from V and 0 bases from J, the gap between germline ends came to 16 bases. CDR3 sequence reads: CASSVTGPAANTGELFF. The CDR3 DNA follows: TGTGCCAGCAGTGTTACAGGGCCGGCTGCGAACACCGGGGAGCTGTTTTTT.

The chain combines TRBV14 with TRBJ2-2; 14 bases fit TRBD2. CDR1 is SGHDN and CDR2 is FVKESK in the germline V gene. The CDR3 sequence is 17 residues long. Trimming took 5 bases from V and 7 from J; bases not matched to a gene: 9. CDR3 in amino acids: CASSERQGLAGVGELFF. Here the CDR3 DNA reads TGTGCCAGCAGCGAGAGACAGGGACTAGCGGGAGTCGGGGAGCTGTTTTTT.

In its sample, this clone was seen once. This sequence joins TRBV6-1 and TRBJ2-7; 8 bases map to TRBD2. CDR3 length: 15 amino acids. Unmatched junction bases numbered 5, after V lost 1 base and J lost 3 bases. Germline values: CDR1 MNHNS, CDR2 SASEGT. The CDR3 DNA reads TGTGCCAGCAGTGAAGAAGCGGGAGCGGGCTACGAGCAGTACTTC. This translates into CASSEEAGAGYEQYF.

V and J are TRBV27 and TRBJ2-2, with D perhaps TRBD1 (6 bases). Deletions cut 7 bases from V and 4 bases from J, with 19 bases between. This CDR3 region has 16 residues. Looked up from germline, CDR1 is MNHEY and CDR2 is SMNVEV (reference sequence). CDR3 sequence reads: CASTLTPGVSTGELFF. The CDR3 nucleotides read TGTGCCAGCACCCTAACGCCAGGGGTGAGCACCGGGGAGCTGTTTTTT.

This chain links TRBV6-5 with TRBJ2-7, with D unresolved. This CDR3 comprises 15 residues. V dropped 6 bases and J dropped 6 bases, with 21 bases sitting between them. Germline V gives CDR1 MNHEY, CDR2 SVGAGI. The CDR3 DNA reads TGTGCCAGCAGCCCGAGACACAGTGAATCCCCCGAGCAGTACTTC. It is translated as CASSPRHSESPEQYF.

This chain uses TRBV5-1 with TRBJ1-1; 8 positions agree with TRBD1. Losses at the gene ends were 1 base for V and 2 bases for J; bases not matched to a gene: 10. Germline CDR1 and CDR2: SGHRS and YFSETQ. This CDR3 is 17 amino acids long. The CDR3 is CASSLRNRGVRNTEAFF. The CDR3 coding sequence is TGCGCCAGCAGCTTGAGGAACAGGGGGGTTAGAAACACTGAAGCTTTCTTT.

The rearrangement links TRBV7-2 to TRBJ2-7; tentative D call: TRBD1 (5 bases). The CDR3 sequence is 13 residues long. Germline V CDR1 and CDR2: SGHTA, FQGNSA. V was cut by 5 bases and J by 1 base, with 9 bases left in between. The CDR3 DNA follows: TGTGCCAGCAGCGAAGGGGCTTCCTACGAGCAGTACTTC. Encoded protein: CASSEGASYEQYF.

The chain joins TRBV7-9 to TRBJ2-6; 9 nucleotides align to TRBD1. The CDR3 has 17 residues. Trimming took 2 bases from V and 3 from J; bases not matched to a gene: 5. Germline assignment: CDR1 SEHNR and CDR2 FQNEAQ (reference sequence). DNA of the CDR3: TGTGCCAGCAGCTTATCCGGACAGGGGTATGGGGCCAACGTCCTGACTTTC. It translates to CASSLSGQGYGANVLTF.

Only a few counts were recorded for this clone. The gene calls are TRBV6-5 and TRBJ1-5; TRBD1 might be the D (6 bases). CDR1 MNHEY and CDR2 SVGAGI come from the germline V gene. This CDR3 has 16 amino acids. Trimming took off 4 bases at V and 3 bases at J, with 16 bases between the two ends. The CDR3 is CASSSTSRGINQPQHF. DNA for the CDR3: TGTGCCAGCAGTTCCACTTCGAGGGGGATCAATCAGCCCCAGCATTTT.

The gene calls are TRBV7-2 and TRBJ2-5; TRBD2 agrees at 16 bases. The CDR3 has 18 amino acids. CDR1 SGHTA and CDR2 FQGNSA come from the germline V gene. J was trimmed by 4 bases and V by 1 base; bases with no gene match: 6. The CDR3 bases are TGTGCCAGCAGCTTAGTAGCCGGGACTAGCGGGAGGGGAGAGACCCAGTACTTC. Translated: CASSLVAGTSGRGETQYF.

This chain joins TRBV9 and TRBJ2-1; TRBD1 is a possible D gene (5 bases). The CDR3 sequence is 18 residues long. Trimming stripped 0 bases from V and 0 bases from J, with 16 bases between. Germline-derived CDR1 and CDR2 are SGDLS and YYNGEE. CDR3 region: CASSVDPGNPSSYNEQFF. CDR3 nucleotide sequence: TGTGCCAGCAGCGTAGATCCAGGGAACCCGAGCTCCTACAATGAGCAGTTCTTC.

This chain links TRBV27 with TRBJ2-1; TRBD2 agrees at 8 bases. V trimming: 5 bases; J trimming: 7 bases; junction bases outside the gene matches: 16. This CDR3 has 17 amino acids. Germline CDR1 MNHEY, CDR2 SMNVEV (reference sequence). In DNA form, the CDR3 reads TGTGCCAGCAGTCCGACCCCCGCAGCGGGAGAGCGGAATGAGCAGTTCTTC. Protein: CASSPTPAAGERNEQFF.

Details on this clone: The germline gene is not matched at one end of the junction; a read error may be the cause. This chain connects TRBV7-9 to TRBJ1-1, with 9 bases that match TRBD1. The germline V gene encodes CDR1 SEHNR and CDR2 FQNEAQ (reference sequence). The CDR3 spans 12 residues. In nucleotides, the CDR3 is TGTTCCAGCAGCTTAGTAGGGACAGGGGCTTTCTTT. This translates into CSSSLVGTGAFF.

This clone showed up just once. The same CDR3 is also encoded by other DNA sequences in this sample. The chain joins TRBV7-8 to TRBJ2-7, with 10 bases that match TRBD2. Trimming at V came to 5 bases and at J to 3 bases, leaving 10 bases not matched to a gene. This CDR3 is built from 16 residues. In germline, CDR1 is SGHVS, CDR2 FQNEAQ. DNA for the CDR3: TGTGCCAGCAGCAAAGAGGCGGCTAGCGGGAGCTACGAGCAGTACTTC. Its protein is CASSKEAASGSYEQYF.

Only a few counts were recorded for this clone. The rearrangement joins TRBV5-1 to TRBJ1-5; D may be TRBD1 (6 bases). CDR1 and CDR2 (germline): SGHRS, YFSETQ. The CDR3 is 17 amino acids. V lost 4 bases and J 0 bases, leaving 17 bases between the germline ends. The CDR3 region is CASSPRPQGNSNQPQHF. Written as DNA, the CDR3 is TGCGCCAGCAGCCCCCGTCCACAGGGAAATAGCAATCAGCCCCAGCATTTT.

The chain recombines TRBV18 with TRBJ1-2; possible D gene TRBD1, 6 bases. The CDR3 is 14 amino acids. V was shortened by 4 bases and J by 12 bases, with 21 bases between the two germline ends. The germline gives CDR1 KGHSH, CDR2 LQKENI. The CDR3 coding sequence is TGTGCCAGCTCACAGAGGACAGCTGTACGTGAGGACACCTTC. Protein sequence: CASSQRTAVREDTF.

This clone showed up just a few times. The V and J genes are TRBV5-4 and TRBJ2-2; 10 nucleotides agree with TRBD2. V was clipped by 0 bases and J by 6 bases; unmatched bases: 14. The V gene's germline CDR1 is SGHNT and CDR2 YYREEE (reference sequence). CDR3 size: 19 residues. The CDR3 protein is CASSLDRAGGPGGAGELFF. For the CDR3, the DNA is TGTGCCAGCAGCTTGGACCGAGCGGGAGGGCCGGGGGGGGCCGGGGAGCTGTTTTTT.

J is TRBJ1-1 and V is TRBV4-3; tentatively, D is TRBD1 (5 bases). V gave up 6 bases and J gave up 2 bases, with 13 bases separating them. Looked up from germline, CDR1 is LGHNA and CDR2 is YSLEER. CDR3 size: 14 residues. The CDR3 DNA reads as TGCGCCAGCAGAGGGGTCTTAAGAAACACTGAAGCTTTCTTT. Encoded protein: CASRGVLRNTEAFF.